This T cell receptor (beta chain) was sequenced during a study of shared clonotypes between healthy human individuals. In the study overall: Per donor, three plates held CD4 naive cells, three held CD4 memory, two held CD8 naive and one held CD8 memory.

None of the donors, who were healthy HIV-negative adults, had recently had acute infections or vaccinations. Per germline, CDR1 SGHDN and CDR2 FVKESK. Trimming stripped 0 bases from V and 0 bases from J, with 12 bases between. The CDR3 runs to 18 residues. Remarks on this clone: As yet, its antigen is unknown.

Study observations and caveats: Tissue TCR repertoires likely differ from these blood-only repertoires.

The repertoire was sequenced with immunoSEQ multiplex PCR; TCRdb's copy has only in-frame clones and lacks some. The sample includes 400,000 to 600,000 clones, 90% to 96% of them seen just once. The receptor's source is a woman aged 25 to 45 in good health. The sequenced sample consisted of naive CD4+ T cells sorted from blood. Described subset: CD45RA+ positively selected. The rearrangement uses TRBV14 and TRBJ2-6; no reliable D call. CDR3 region: CASSQERLWYSGANVLTF. The CDR3 DNA is TGTGCCAGCAGCCAAGAACGGTTGTGGTACTCTGGGGCCAACGTCCTGACTTTC.